This T cell receptor beta chain was profiled in a study of Ad26.COV2.S vaccination and SARS-CoV-2 variants. Study at large: The donor belonged to the COV1001 Ad26.COV2.S trial arm. The authors gave Ad26.COV2.S intramuscularly, either once or twice 56 days apart. Study observations and caveats: Spike-specific CD8+ and CD4+ T cell responses reportedly showed substantial breadth after vaccination. Total T cell responses may have been underestimated by the TCR breadth and depth analyses.

On this clone itself: What it binds is not known.

The assay was immunoSEQ multiplex PCR, and TCRdb's table has in-frame clones only and misses some. Here the sample spans about 280,000 clones, 87% being singletons. Described treatment: over 15 received Ad26.COV2.S at low or high dose, single or two shots; about 5 received placebo; per-sample allocation not given. After the first vaccine or placebo injection, samples were drawn on day 63. V shed 0 bases and J 3 bases; nucleotides not matched to a gene: 6. Germline-derived CDR1 and CDR2 are SGDLS and YYNGEE. The CDR3 length is 15 residues. This sample comprised peripheral blood, obtained in a trial of Ad26.COV2.S vaccine versus placebo. The clonotype comes from a person between 18 and 60 years old who received the Ad26.COV2.S COVID-19 vaccine or a placebo. The J gene is TRBJ2-7, the V gene TRBV9; 7 bases are shared with TRBD2. DNA for the CDR3: TGTGCCAGCAGCGTAGAGGAGAGCGGGGACTACGAGCAGTACTTC. This encodes CASSVEESGDYEQYF.